This note documents a single T cell receptor beta chain sequence. Its specificity is not known. The sample comes from a study of response to subunit inactivated influenza vaccine. General study findings and limits: Authors suggested each seasonal influenza vaccination recruits few new T cells.

With V trimmed by 5 bases and J by 2 bases, 11 bases remained unmatched. The CDR3 has 16 amino acids. Germline V gene lookup returns CDR1 MDHEN and CDR2 SYDVKM. TCRdb re-called the RT-PCR reads through MiXCR, storing one row per CDR3 protein. The sample holds 650,000 to 800,000 distinct CDR3 sequences, 15% to 20% seen once. The TCR comes from a man aged 45 to 65 who received an inactivated influenza vaccine. This chain uses TRBV28 with TRBJ2-7; 8 bases are shared with TRBD1. The input for sequencing was PBMCs from blood, taken more than 4 days after vaccination. The CDR3 DNA sequence: TGTGCCAGCAGTCCCGATACGGACAGGGCGACCTACGAGCAGTACTTC. It encodes CASSPDTDRATYEQYF.